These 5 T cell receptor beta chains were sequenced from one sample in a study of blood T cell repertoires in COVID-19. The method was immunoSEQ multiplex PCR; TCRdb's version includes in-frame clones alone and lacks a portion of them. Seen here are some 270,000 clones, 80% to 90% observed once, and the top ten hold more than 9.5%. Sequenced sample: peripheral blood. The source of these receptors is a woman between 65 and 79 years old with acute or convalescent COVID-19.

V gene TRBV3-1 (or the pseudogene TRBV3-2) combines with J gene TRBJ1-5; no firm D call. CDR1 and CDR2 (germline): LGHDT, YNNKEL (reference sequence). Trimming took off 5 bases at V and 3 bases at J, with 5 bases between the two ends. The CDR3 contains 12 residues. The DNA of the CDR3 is TGTGCCAGCAGCTATGTCAATCAGCCCCAGCATTTT. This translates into CASSYVNQPQHF.

CDR3: CASSLTAGSGELFF. The CDR3 DNA reads as TGTGCCAGCAGCTTGACAGCCGGGTCCGGGGAGCTGTTTTTT. This sequence joins TRBV7-9 and TRBJ2-2; D may be TRBD1 (5 bases). Germline V gene sequence: CDR1 SEHNR, CDR2 FQNEAQ (reference sequence). V lost 3 bases, J lost 6 bases, and 11 bases lay in between. The CDR3 is 14 amino acids.

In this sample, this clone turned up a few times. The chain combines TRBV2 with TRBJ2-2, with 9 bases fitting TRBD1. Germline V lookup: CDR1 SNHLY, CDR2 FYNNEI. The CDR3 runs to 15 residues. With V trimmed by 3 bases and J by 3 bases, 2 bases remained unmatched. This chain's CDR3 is CASSDDRGYTGELFF. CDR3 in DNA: TGTGCCAGCAGTGACGACAGGGGGTACACCGGGGAGCTGTTTTTT.

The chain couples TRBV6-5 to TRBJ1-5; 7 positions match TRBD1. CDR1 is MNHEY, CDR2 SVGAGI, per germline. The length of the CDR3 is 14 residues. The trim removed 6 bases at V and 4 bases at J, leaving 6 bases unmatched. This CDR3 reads CASSRQGPNQPQHF. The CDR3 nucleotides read TGTGCCAGCAGCCGACAGGGCCCAAATCAGCCCCAGCATTTT.

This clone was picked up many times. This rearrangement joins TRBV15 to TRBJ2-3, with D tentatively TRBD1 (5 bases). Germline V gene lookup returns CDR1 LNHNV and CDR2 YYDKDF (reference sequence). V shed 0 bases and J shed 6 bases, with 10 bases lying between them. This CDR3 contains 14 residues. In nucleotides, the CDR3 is TGTGCCACCAGCAGAGAGGGGCGCCGGGATACGCAGTATTTT. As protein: CATSREGRRDTQYF.